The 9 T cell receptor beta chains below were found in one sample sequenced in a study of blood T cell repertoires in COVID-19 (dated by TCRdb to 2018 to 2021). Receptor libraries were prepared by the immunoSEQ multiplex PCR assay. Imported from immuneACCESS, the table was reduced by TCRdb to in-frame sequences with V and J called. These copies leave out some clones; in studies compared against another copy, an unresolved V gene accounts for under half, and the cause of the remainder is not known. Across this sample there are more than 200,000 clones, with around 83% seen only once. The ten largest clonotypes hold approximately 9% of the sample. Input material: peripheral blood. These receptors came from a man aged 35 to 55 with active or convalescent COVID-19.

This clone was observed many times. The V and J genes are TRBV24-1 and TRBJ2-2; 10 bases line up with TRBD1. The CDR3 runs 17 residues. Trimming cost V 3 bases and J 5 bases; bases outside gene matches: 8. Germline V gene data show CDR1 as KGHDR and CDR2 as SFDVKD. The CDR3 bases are TGTGCCACCAGTGATCCTCCGGGACAGGGGACAACCGGGGAGCTGTTTTTT. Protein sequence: CATSDPPGQGTTGELFF.

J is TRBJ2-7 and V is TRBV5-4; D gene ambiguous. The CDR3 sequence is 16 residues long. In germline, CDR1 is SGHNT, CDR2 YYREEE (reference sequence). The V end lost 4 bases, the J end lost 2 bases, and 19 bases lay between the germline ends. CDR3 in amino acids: CASSNQDSVFTYEQYF. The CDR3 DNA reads TGTGCCAGCAGCAACCAGGATTCGGTATTCACCTACGAGCAGTACTTC. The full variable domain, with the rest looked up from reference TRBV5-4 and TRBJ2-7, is ETGVTQSPTHLIKTRGQQVTLRCSSQSGHNTVSWYQQALGQGPQFIFQYYREEENGRGNFPPRFSGLQFPNYSSELNVNALELDDSALYLCASSNQDSVFTYEQYFGPGTRLTVT.

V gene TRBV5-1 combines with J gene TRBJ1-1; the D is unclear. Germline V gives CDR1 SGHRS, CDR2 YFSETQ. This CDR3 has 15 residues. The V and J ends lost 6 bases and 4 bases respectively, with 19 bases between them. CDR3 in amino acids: CASMGVVVGGTEAFF. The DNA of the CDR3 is TGCGCCAGCATGGGAGTGGTGGTCGGTGGCACTGAAGCTTTCTTT. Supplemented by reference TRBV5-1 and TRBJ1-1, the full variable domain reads KAGVTQTPRYLIKTRGQQVTLSCSPISGHRSVSWYQQTPGQGLQFLFEYFSETQRNKGNFPGRFSGRQFSNSRSEMNVSTLELGDSALYLCASMGVVVGGTEAFFGQGTRLTVV.

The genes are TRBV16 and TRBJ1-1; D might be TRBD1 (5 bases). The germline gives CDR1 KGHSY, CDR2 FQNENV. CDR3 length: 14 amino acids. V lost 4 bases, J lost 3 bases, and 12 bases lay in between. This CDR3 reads CASSPFPGDTEAFF. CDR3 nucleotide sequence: TGTGCCAGCAGCCCTTTTCCGGGGGACACTGAAGCTTTCTTT.

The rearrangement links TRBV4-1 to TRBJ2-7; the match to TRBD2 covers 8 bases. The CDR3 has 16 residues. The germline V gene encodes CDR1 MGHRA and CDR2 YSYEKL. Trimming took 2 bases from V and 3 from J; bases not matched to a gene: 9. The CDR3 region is CASSQNGRDTSYEQYF. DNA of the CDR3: TGCGCCAGCAGCCAAAACGGGAGGGACACCAGCTACGAGCAGTACTTC.

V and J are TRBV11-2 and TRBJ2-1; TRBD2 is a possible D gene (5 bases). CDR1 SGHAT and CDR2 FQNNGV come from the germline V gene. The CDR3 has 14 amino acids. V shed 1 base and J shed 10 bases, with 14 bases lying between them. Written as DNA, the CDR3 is TGTGCCAGCAGCTTAGTCGGGCGGAGGCTAGAGCAGTTCTTC. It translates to CASSLVGRRLEQFF.

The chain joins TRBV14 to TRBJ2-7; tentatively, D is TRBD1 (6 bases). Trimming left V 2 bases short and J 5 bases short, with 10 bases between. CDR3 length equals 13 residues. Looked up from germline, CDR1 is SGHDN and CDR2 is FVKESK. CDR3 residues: CASSQLQGHEQYF. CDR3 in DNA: TGTGCCAGCAGCCAACTACAGGGCCACGAGCAGTACTTC.

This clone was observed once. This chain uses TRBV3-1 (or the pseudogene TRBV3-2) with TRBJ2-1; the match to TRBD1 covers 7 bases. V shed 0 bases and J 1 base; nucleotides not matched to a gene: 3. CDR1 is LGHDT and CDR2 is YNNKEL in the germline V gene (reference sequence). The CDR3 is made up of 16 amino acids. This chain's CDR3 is CASSQEGRGSYNEQFF. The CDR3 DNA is TGTGCCAGCAGCCAAGAGGGCAGGGGGTCCTACAATGAGCAGTTCTTC.

Here the CDR3 reads CASSPEDGSREKLFF. CDR3 nucleotides: TGTGCCAGCAGCCCGGAGGACGGCTCAAGGGAAAAACTGTTTTTT. This chain links TRBV3-1 (or the pseudogene TRBV3-2) with TRBJ1-4; D gene unclear. CDR3 length: 15 amino acids. V was shortened by 4 bases and J by 8 bases, with 17 bases between the two germline ends. Germline values: CDR1 LGHDT, CDR2 YNNKEL (reference sequence).